This T cell receptor (beta chain) was profiled in a study of identical twins. There are a few counts of this clonotype. Its antigen is as yet unknown. Study results and limitations: Reduced insertions were recorded for abundant cord blood beta clonotypes, with no such pattern in memory repertoires.

Template switching (which added a universal primer site) was used, and cDNA carried unique molecular identifiers. TCRdb reprocessed the 5' RACE reads with MiXCR, giving one entry per CDR3 protein. The table lists under 1 million distinct CDR3 sequences, about 12% of them singletons, with under 2% in the top ten. The V and J ends lost 5 bases and 4 bases respectively, with 18 bases between them. Germline values: CDR1 SQVTM, CDR2 ANQGSEA. The CDR3 has 15 amino acids. These sequences were also reported in another study, on yellow fever vaccine responses in identical twins.

V and J are TRBV29-1 and TRBJ1-5; D possibly corresponds to TRBD1 (5 bases). The clonotype was recovered from a young woman in good health. Sequenced material: PBMCs. This CDR3 is CSVSLGDQINQPQHF. In DNA form, the CDR3 reads TGCAGCGTTAGTTTGGGGGACCAAATAAATCAGCCCCAGCATTTT.